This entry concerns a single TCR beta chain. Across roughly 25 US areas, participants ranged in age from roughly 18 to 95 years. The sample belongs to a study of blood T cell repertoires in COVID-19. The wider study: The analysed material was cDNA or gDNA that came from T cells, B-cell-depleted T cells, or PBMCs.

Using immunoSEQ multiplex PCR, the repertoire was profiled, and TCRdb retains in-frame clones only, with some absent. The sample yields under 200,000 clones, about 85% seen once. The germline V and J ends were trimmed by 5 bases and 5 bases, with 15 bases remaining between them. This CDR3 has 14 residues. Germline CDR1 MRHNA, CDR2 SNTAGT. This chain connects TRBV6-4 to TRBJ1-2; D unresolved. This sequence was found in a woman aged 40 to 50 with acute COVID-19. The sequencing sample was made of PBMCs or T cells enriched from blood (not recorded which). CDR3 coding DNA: TGTGCCAGCAGTCGTGGCGGGTCAGAATATGGCTACACCTTC. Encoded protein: CASSRGGSEYGYTF.